This TCR beta chain was obtained from a study of T cell changes during pregnancy in multiple sclerosis. Sequenced by immunoSEQ multiplex PCR; TCRdb stores in-frame clones only, minus some. Here the sample spans tens of thousands of clones, 70% to 90% being singletons. Germline V gene lookup returns CDR1 SNHLY and CDR2 FYNNEI. The CDR3 is 15 residues long. V lost 6 bases, J lost 6 bases, and 13 bases stayed unmatched. The input for sequencing was CD8+ T cells from peripheral blood mononuclear cells, taken in the second trimester of pregnancy. The source of this sequence is a female donor in good health, enrolled as a control in a pregnancy study. This rearrangement joins TRBV2 to TRBJ1-1; 7 nucleotides align to TRBD1. The CDR3 sequence: CASSTGTVQPAEAFF. CDR3 nucleotide sequence: TGTGCCAGCAGCACCGGGACAGTCCAACCCGCTGAAGCTTTCTTT.